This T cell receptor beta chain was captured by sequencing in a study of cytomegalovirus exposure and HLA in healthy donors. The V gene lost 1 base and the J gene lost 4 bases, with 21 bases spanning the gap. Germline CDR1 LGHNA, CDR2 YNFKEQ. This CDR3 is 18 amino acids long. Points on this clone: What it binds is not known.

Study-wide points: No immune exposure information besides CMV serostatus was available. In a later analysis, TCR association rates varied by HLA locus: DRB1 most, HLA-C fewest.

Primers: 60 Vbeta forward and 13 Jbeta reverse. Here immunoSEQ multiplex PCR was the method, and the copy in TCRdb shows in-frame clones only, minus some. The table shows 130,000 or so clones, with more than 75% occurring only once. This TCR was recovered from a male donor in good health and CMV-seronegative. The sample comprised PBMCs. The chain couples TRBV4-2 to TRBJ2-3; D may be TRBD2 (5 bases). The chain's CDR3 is CASSQVPGLTQLPDTQYF. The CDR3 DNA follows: TGTGCCAGCAGCCAAGTTCCGGGATTGACTCAGCTCCCAGATACGCAGTATTTT.